The present T cell receptor beta chain was sequenced within a study of spatial heterogeneity in lung cancer. This clonotype was seen ten or more times. Time point here: sample taken at primary tumor resection. Sequencing was performed on whole RNA extracted from tumor and nontumor lung tissue, or from frozen PBMC, and the material was left unsorted. TCRdb recomputed calls from the 5' RACE reads with MiXCR, one row per CDR3 protein. The table has some 87,000 distinct CDR3 sequences, approximately 8.2% seen once. The TCR comes from a male donor with early-stage non-small cell lung cancer. The sequences come from PBMCs, collected at surgery.

CDR3 DNA sequence: TGTGCCAGCAGCGTCGGACTAGCGGGGGCCTGGGGCGGTGAGCAGTTCTTC. Translated: CASSVGLAGAWGGEQFF. V and J are TRBV7-8 and TRBJ2-1; 13 positions agree with TRBD2. After removal of 5 bases from V and 9 bases from J, the junction contained 13 bases not matched to a gene. Germline V gives CDR1 SGHVS, CDR2 FQNEAQ. This CDR3 has 17 residues.